This paragraph covers one T cell receptor beta chain sequence. Its target is not known. Treatment given: roughly 18 received Ad26.COV2.S at low or high dose, single or two shots; a few received placebo; per-sample allocation not given. Repertoires come from day 63 after the first vaccine or placebo injection. The vaccine antigen was prefusion-stabilized Wuhan SARS-CoV-2 spike. The data were taken from a study of Ad26.COV2.S vaccination and SARS-CoV-2 variants. Turning to the study itself: Donor participated within the Ad26.COV2.S arm of the COV1001 trial. Ad26.COV2.S given intramuscularly, once or twice 56 days apart.

Trimming cost V 2 bases and J 3 bases, with 13 bases left between them. The germline V gene has CDR1 KGHSH and CDR2 LQKENI. The CDR3 loop spans 15 amino acids. Measured with immunoSEQ multiplex PCR; TCRdb has only the in-frame clones, and not every one. The data hold about 470,000 clones, with around 90% observed a single time. Study-level points and caveats: Similar non-spike TCR breadth was observed in recipients of vaccine and of placebo.

This rearrangement joins TRBV18 to TRBJ2-5; D is perhaps TRBD2 (5 bases). Sequenced material: peripheral blood, taken in a trial of Ad26.COV2.S vaccine versus placebo. The receptor was derived from a person aged 18 to 65 who received the Ad26.COV2.S COVID-19 vaccine or a placebo. As DNA, the CDR3 is TGTGCCAGCTCACCATTCTACGCGAGGGAAGAGACCCAGTACTTC. Its protein product is CASSPFYAREETQYF.